Sequencing of this T cell receptor (beta chain) was carried out in a study of cytomegalovirus exposure and HLA in healthy donors. The sample holds a few counts of this clone. The target antigen is unknown. Study results and limitations: At a 0.05 false discovery rate, a later analysis found 16,951 TCR beta sequences to be associated with HLA alleles.

PCR involved 60 Vbeta and 13 Jbeta primers. Sequenced by immunoSEQ multiplex PCR; TCRdb stores in-frame clones only, minus some. The sample consists of 150,000 to 200,000 clones, under 85% of them appearing once. This CDR3 has 14 amino acids. Germline loops: CDR1 MNHNS, CDR2 SASEGT. The J segment lost 3 bases and the V segment lost 8 bases, leaving 5 bases of the junction unmatched. This chain uses TRBV6-1 with TRBJ2-1; 9 bases are shared with TRBD2. This receptor was identified in a man aged 50-59 years in good health and CMV-seropositive. The specimen was PBMCs. CDR3 loop: CASALAGVYNEQFF. The CDR3 DNA sequence: TGTGCCAGCGCCTTAGCGGGAGTCTACAATGAGCAGTTCTTC.